These 27 T cell receptor beta chains were all obtained from the same sample, sequenced in a study of blood T cell repertoires in COVID-19. Some clones are missing from TCRdb's copy, which holds only in-frame ones; the method was immunoSEQ multiplex PCR. This table holds 310,000 or so clones, roughly 87% found once. The sample consisted of PBMCs or T cells enriched from blood (not recorded which). The receptor set was obtained from a woman aged 18-29 years who had recovered from COVID-19.

V is TRBV5-8 and J is TRBJ1-2; 7 bases align to TRBD1. Germline lookup yields CDR1 SGHTS and CDR2 YDEGEE. The CDR3 contains 15 residues. V was clipped by 4 bases and J by 0 bases; unmatched bases: 6. CDR3 residues: CASSRDREANYGYTF. The CDR3, as DNA: TGTGCCAGCAGCCGAGACAGGGAAGCTAACTATGGCTACACCTTC.

The rearrangement links TRBV5-4 to TRBJ2-2, with D unclear. V gave up 2 bases and J gave up 8 bases, with 19 bases separating them. CDR1 and CDR2 from the germline V gene are SGHNT and YYREEE (reference sequence). The CDR3 is 16 amino acids. The CDR3 sequence is CASSLGFEPSAGELFF. The DNA of the CDR3 is TGTGCCAGCAGCTTAGGATTCGAACCTTCAGCGGGGGAGCTGTTTTTT.

The rearrangement joins TRBV6-5 to TRBJ2-1; 10 bases are a match to TRBD1. This CDR3 contains 15 residues. V dropped 6 bases and J dropped 3; count of bases not matched to a gene: 5. The germline gives CDR1 MNHEY, CDR2 SVGAGI. The CDR3 DNA reads as TGTGCCAGCAGAAGGGACAGGGGATACTACAATGAGCAGTTCTTC. Protein product: CASRRDRGYYNEQFF.

Here the CDR3 reads CASSQGLRTNEKLFF. CDR3 in DNA: TGCGCCAGCAGCCAGGGTTTGAGGACTAATGAAAAACTGTTTTTT. The chain joins TRBV4-1 to TRBJ1-4; D unclear. This CDR3 has 15 residues. The V gene lost 3 bases and the J gene lost 2 bases, with 10 bases spanning the gap. CDR1 is MGHRA, CDR2 YSYEKL, per germline.

The chain has TRBV6-2 or TRBV6-3 and TRBJ1-1; perhaps TRBD1 as D (5 bases). In germline, CDR1 is MNHEY, CDR2 SVGEGT. Trimming removed 5 bases from V and 4 bases from J, with 8 bases in between. This CDR3 is built from 12 residues. CDR3 residues: CASSRQSTEAFF. The CDR3 DNA follows: TGTGCCAGCAGTCGACAGAGCACTGAAGCTTTCTTT.

This rearrangement joins TRBV10-3 to TRBJ2-1; TRBD1 is a possible D gene (5 bases). Trimming cost V 4 bases and J 4 bases, with 8 bases left between them. CDR1 and CDR2 from the germline V gene are ENHRY and SYGVKD. The CDR3 covers 13 residues. This CDR3 reads CAISVGQYNEQFF. CDR3 DNA sequence: TGTGCCATCAGTGTGGGGCAGTACAATGAGCAGTTCTTC.

This clone was counted between two and nine times. This chain uses TRBV21-1 with TRBJ2-3; whether TRBD2, the table's D call, matches the DNA was not checked. TRBV21-1 is designated a pseudogene. The CDR3 has 20 amino acids. The CDR3 spells CASISGLAGGPILSTDTQYF. The CDR3 region has the DNA TGTGCCAGCATATCGGGACTAGCGGGGGGGCCGATCCTCAGCACAGATACGCAGTATTTT.

A word on this clone: One end of the junction varies from germline; a read error may be responsible. The rearrangement links TRBV5-5 to TRBJ2-7; TRBD1 aligns across 9 bases. There are 14 residues in the CDR3. The germline gives CDR1 SGHKS, CDR2 YYEKEE (reference sequence). CDR3 loop: CASSGGRQGVEEYF. Here the CDR3 DNA reads TGTGCCAGCAGCGGTGGGAGACAGGGGGTCGAGGAGTACTTC.

CDR3 loop: CATSRVGRQEAFF. CDR3 nucleotides: TGTGCCACCAGCAGAGTGGGCAGGCAGGAAGCTTTCTTT. The rearrangement links TRBV15 to TRBJ1-1; D is uncertain. The CDR3 length is 13 residues. Between the trimmed V and J ends, which lost 1 base and 8 bases, there was a span of 11 bases. Germline values: CDR1 LNHNV, CDR2 YYDKDF (reference sequence).

The chain combines TRBV6-5 with TRBJ1-2; 8 bases match TRBD1. With V trimmed by 2 bases and J by 2 bases, 4 bases remained unmatched. There are 15 residues in the CDR3. In germline, CDR1 is MNHEY, CDR2 SVGAGI. CDR3 sequence reads: CASSYGPGGNYGYTF. Written as DNA, the CDR3 is TGTGCCAGCAGTTACGGTCCAGGGGGCAACTATGGCTACACCTTC.

CDR3 in DNA: TGTGCCAGCAGCTTCCTACCGGGACAGGACCACTATGGCTACACCTTC. Amino acids: CASSFLPGQDHYGYTF. The chain carries TRBV5-6 and TRBJ1-2, with 8 bases identical to TRBD1. With V trimmed by 2 bases and J by 3 bases, 9 bases remained unmatched. CDR3 length: 16 residues. Looked up from germline, CDR1 is SGHDT and CDR2 is YYEEEE.

The gene calls are TRBV19 and TRBJ1-2; D call uncertain. The CDR3 covers 13 residues. Per germline, CDR1 LNHDA and CDR2 SQIVND (reference sequence). V was pared by 3 bases and J by 7 bases, with 12 bases between. As DNA, the CDR3 is TGTGCCAGTAGTATTGGTACGGGTAGTGGCTACACCTTC. Amino acid sequence: CASSIGTGSGYTF.

The chain has TRBV6-2 or TRBV6-3 and TRBJ1-5; 9 bases are shared with TRBD1. This CDR3 has 16 residues. V gave up 2 bases and J gave up 7 bases; unmatched junction bases: 9. Germline CDR1 and CDR2: MNHEY and SVGEGT. The CDR3: CASSYPNRGLNQPQHF. CDR3 sequence (DNA): TGTGCCAGCAGTTACCCTAACAGGGGGCTCAACCAGCCCCAGCATTTT.

This chain links TRBV5-1 with TRBJ1-2; 9 bases line up with TRBD1. The V segment lost 2 bases and the J segment 4 bases; nucleotides outside the gene matches: 6. Germline CDR1 SGHRS, CDR2 YFSETQ. The length of the CDR3 is 15 residues. The chain's CDR3 is CASSFQGQGGYGYTF. CDR3 bases: TGCGCCAGCAGCTTCCAGGGACAGGGTGGCTATGGCTACACCTTC. The full variable domain, completed using reference TRBV5-1 and TRBJ1-2, is KAGVTQTPRYLIKTRGQQVTLSCSPISGHRSVSWYQQTPGQGLQFLFEYFSETQRNKGNFPGRFSGRQFSNSRSEMNVSTLELGDSALYLCASSFQGQGGYGYTFGSGTRLTVV.

This chain connects TRBV19 to TRBJ1-2, with 8 positions matching TRBD1. CDR3 length: 17 amino acids. Per germline, CDR1 LNHDA and CDR2 SQIVND (reference sequence). V lost 3 bases to trimming and J lost 5 bases; unmatched junction nucleotides: 14. CDR3 loop: CASSMGTARQGWYGYTF. DNA for the CDR3: TGTGCCAGTAGTATGGGAACCGCGCGACAGGGGTGGTATGGCTACACCTTC.

The chain employs TRBV15 and TRBJ1-3; D is unclear. The CDR3 loop spans 16 amino acids. CDR1 and CDR2 from the germline V gene are LNHNV and YYDKDF (reference sequence). V lost 0 bases and J lost 3, with 12 bases in between. The CDR3 DNA reads TGTGCCACCAGCAGAGAGGGAGCGATCTTTGGAAACACCATATATTTT. Protein: CATSREGAIFGNTIYF. The full variable domain, with the rest looked up from reference TRBV15 and TRBJ1-3, is DAMVIQNPRYQVTQFGKPVTLSCSQTLNHNVMYWYQQKSSQAPKLLFHYYDKDFNNEADTPDNFQSRRPNTSFCFLDIRSPGLGDTAMYLCATSREGAIFGNTIYFGEGSWLTVV.

This sequence joins TRBV5-4 and TRBJ2-5, with 8 bases that match TRBD2. The CDR3 consists of 15 residues. V lost 4 bases to trimming and J lost 2 bases; unmatched junction nucleotides: 7. The germline gives CDR1 SGHNT, CDR2 YYREEE (reference sequence). DNA for the CDR3: TGTGCCAGCAGCCGGGGGGGAGGGGGTCAAGAGACCCAGTACTTC. The encoded protein is CASSRGGGGQETQYF.

CDR3 DNA: TGCGCCAGCAGCTTGGGAATAGGGACAGGGATCGAGCAGTACTTC. Protein sequence: CASSLGIGTGIEQYF. V and J are TRBV5-1 and TRBJ2-7; 9 bases map to TRBD1. The CDR3 extends over 15 amino acids. V trimming: 0 bases; J trimming: 6 bases; junction bases outside the gene matches: 7. In germline, CDR1 is SGHRS, CDR2 YFSETQ. The whole variable domain, filled in from reference TRBV5-1 and TRBJ2-7, reads KAGVTQTPRYLIKTRGQQVTLSCSPISGHRSVSWYQQTPGQGLQFLFEYFSETQRNKGNFPGRFSGRQFSNSRSEMNVSTLELGDSALYLCASSLGIGTGIEQYFGPGTRLTVT.

The CDR3 sequence: CASSRLAGTSVSGELFF. DNA of the CDR3: TGTGCCAGCAGCCGTCTCGCCGGGACTAGTGTATCCGGGGAGCTGTTTTTT. The chain recombines TRBV7-3 with TRBJ2-2, with 8 bases that match TRBD2. Germline V gives CDR1 SGHTA, CDR2 FQGTGA. Trimming removed 5 bases from V and 6 bases from J; junction bases left unmatched: 14. CDR3 size: 17 residues.

The table lists this clone with a count of one. The genes are TRBV5-1 and TRBJ2-3, with 13 bases lining up with TRBD2. The germline V gene encodes CDR1 SGHRS and CDR2 YFSETQ. The CDR3 extends over 19 amino acids. After removal of 1 base from V and 4 bases from J, the junction contained 12 bases not matched to a gene. CDR3 residues: CASSLFNRTSGSVADTQYF. The CDR3 bases are TGCGCCAGCAGCTTGTTCAATAGGACTAGCGGGAGTGTCGCAGATACGCAGTATTTT.

The chain combines TRBV4-3 with TRBJ2-1; D remains ambiguous. The germline V gene has CDR1 LGHNA and CDR2 YSLEER. The CDR3 sequence is 19 residues long. With 0 bases removed from V and 8 bases from J, the gap between germline ends came to 26 bases. CDR3 nucleotides: TGCGCCAGCAGCCAAGATCGTCGAGGTCCGGTTCCCAGATCCGATGAGCAGTTCTTC. It codes for CASSQDRRGPVPRSDEQFF.

CDR3 residues: CASSSILSTGELFF. CDR3 nucleotides: TGTGCCAGCAGCTCCATCCTTAGCACCGGGGAGCTGTTTTTT. The chain uses TRBV11-2 and TRBJ2-2; D unresolved. CDR3 length: 14 residues. V lost 4 bases, J lost 4 bases, and 10 bases lay in between. The germline CDR1 and CDR2 sequences are SGHAT and FQNNGV. The full variable domain, rest sourced from reference TRBV11-2 and TRBJ2-2, is EAGVAQSPRYKIIEKRQSVAFWCNPISGHATLYWYQQILGQGPKLLIQFQNNGVVDDSQLPKDRFSAERLKGVDSTLKIQPAKLEDSAVYLCASSSILSTGELFFGEGSRLTVL.

This clone was observed a handful of times. This chain joins TRBV29-1 and TRBJ2-5; 7 nucleotides match TRBD1. V was pared by 3 bases and J by 5 bases, with 9 bases of the junction left unmatched. From germline, CDR1 is SQVTM and CDR2 ANQGSEA. This CDR3 is 14 amino acids long. Here the CDR3 reads CSVEDRRLEETQYF. DNA of the CDR3: TGCAGCGTTGAGGACAGGCGCCTCGAGGAGACCCAGTACTTC.

This clone was recorded only once. CDR3 sequence: CASSQKPPSPLHF. In DNA form, the CDR3 reads TGTGCCAGCAGCCAAAAGCCACCATCACCCCTCCACTTT. The rearrangement joins TRBV3-1 (or the pseudogene TRBV3-2) to TRBJ1-6; D gene unclear. Germline values: CDR1 LGHDT, CDR2 YNNKEL (reference sequence). There are 13 residues in the CDR3. V was clipped by 2 bases and J by 10 bases, with 9 bases between them.

The J gene is TRBJ2-7, the V gene TRBV24-1, with a tentative D call TRBD1 (6 bases). Looked up from germline, CDR1 is KGHDR and CDR2 is SFDVKD. The CDR3 loop spans 12 amino acids. V was clipped by 1 base and J by 13 bases, with 13 bases between them. In DNA, the CDR3 is TGTGCCACCAGTGATTTTTCCAGGGGCTTTTACTTC. It specifies CATSDFSRGFYF.

The V call is TRBV3-1 (or the pseudogene TRBV3-2), the J call TRBJ2-1, with D maybe TRBD1 (6 bases). This CDR3 comprises 14 residues. Germline assignment: CDR1 LGHDT and CDR2 YNNKEL (reference sequence). Trimming pared 3 bases from V and 8 bases from J, leaving 14 bases between. The CDR3 protein is CASSQDHRDHEQFF. CDR3 nucleotides: TGTGCCAGCAGCCAGGATCACAGGGATCATGAGCAGTTCTTC.

The rearrangement links TRBV29-1 to TRBJ2-1; 11 bases match TRBD2. The CDR3 extends over 14 amino acids. The V gene's germline CDR1 is SQVTM and CDR2 ANQGSEA. V lost 7 bases to trimming and J lost 6 bases; unmatched junction nucleotides: 8. The CDR3 nucleotides read TGCAGCGGACTAGCGGGGCTAAGTGGCAATGAGCAGTTCTTC. Translated: CSGLAGLSGNEQFF.